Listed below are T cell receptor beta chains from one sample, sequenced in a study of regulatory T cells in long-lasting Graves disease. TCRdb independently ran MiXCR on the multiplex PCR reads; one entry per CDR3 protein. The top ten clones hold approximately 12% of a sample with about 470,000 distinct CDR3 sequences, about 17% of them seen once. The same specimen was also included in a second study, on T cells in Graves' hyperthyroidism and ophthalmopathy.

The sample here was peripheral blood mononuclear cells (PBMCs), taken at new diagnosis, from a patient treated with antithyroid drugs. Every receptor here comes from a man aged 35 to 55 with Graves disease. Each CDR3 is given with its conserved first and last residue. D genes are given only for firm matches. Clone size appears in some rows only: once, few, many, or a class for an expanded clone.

CDR3: CASSQQIGQIYNEQFF; DNA: TGTGCCAGCAGCCAACAAATCGGACAGATCTACAATGAGCAGTTCTTC; size: few; D: .; V: TRBV14; J: TRBJ2-1
CDR3: CSVGGGQGTGELFF; DNA: TGCAGCGTTGGGGGGGGACAGGGCACCGGGGAGCTGTTTTTT; size: .; D: TRBD1; V: TRBV29-1; J: TRBJ2-2
CDR3: CASSEVAGTAGYNEQFF; DNA: TGTGCCAGCAGTGAAGTGGCGGGGACCGCGGGCTACAATGAGCAGTTCTTC; size: .; D: .; V: TRBV6-1; J: TRBJ2-1
CDR3: CASSPGTENYNEQFF; DNA: TGTGCCAGCAGCCCCGGGACAGAAAACTACAATGAGCAGTTCTTC; size: .; D: TRBD1; V: TRBV11-2; J: TRBJ2-1
CDR3: CASSQGREGGYTF; DNA: TGTGCCAGCAGCCAAGGAAGGGAAGGAGGCTACACCTTC; size: many; D: .; V: TRBV3-1; J: TRBJ1-2
CDR3: CATSRETGFAGELFF; DNA: TGTGCCACCAGCAGAGAAACAGGGTTCGCCGGGGAGCTGTTTTTT; size: .; D: .; V: TRBV15; J: TRBJ2-2
CDR3: CASGRGGRDTDTQYF; DNA: TGTGCCAGCGGCCGGGGGGGGCGCGACACAGATACGCAGTATTTT; size: once; D: TRBD2; V: TRBV6-2/TRBV6-3; J: TRBJ2-3
CDR3: CSARDRESLPEAFF; DNA: TGCAGTGCTCGCGACAGGGAAAGTCTCCCTGAAGCTTTCTTT; size: .; D: TRBD1; V: TRBV20-1; J: TRBJ1-1
CDR3: CASSPLASGRSSANEQFF; DNA: TGTGCCAGCAGCCCCTTGGCTAGCGGGAGGTCATCGGCGAATGAGCAGTTCTTC; size: .; D: TRBD2; V: TRBV11-2; J: TRBJ2-1
CDR3: CASSITEAGELFF; DNA: TGTGCCAGCAGTATTACGGAGGCCGGGGAGCTGTTTTTT; size: many; D: .; V: TRBV28; J: TRBJ2-2
CDR3: CASHGGPTEAFF; DNA: TGTGCCAGCCATGGGGGGCCCACTGAAGCTTTCTTT; size: many; D: .; V: TRBV5-4; J: TRBJ1-1
CDR3: CASSRRQLNTEAFF; DNA: TGTGCCAGCAGCCGGCGGCAGCTTAACACTGAAGCTTTCTTT; size: many; D: .; V: TRBV3-1; J: TRBJ1-1
CDR3: CSARPLAGLSNEQFF; DNA: TGCAGTGCTAGACCCCTAGCGGGATTATCAAATGAGCAGTTCTTC; size: .; D: TRBD2; V: TRBV20-1; J: TRBJ2-1
CDR3: CASGLAGDDGELFF; DNA: TGTGCCAGCGGTCTAGCGGGAGATGACGGGGAGCTGTTTTTT; size: few; D: TRBD2; V: TRBV3-1; J: TRBJ2-2
CDR3: CASSLDSRAFF; DNA: TGCGCCAGCAGCTTGGACAGTCGGGCTTTCTTT; size: .; D: .; V: TRBV5-1; J: TRBJ1-1
CDR3: CSARDWTSGYEQYF; DNA: TGCAGTGCTAGAGATTGGACTAGCGGCTACGAGCAGTACTTC; size: many; D: TRBD2; V: TRBV20-1; J: TRBJ2-7
CDR3: CASRTGSGQGFF; DNA: TGTGCCAGCAGGACAGGGTCGGGACAGGGATTCTTC; size: few; D: TRBD1; V: TRBV6-2/TRBV6-3; J: TRBJ2-1
CDR3: CSVSLPPSGSTHEQYF; DNA: TGCAGCGTTTCGCTTCCCCCCAGCGGGAGTACTCACGAGCAGTACTTC; size: many; D: TRBD2; V: TRBV29-1; J: TRBJ2-7
CDR3: CATSDFGGSGNGQFF; DNA: TGTGCCACCAGTGATTTCGGCGGGAGTGGTAATGGGCAGTTCTTC; size: .; D: TRBD2; V: TRBV24-1; J: TRBJ2-1
CDR3: CASQEGTHEQFF; DNA: TGTGCCAGCCAGGAGGGAACCCATGAGCAGTTCTTC; size: many; D: .; V: TRBV2; J: TRBJ2-1
CDR3: CSARPPMGGSSYNEQFF; DNA: TGCAGTGCTAGACCCCCGATGGGCGGGAGCTCCTACAATGAGCAGTTCTTC; size: many; D: TRBD2; V: TRBV20-1; J: TRBJ2-1
CDR3: CASSSIYEQYF; DNA: TGTGCCAGCAGTTCCATCTACGAGCAGTACTTC; size: many; D: .; V: TRBV28; J: TRBJ2-7
CDR3: CASSLRGTGRETQYF; DNA: TGTGCCAGCAGTCTCCGCGGGACAGGGAGAGAGACCCAGTACTTC; size: many; D: TRBD1; V: TRBV6-1; J: TRBJ2-5
CDR3: CASSQERTPYNEQFF; DNA: TGTGCCAGCAGCCAAGAAAGGACACCCTACAATGAGCAGTTCTTC; size: .; D: .; V: TRBV3-1; J: TRBJ2-1
CDR3: CASRGTGVNTGELFF; DNA: TGTGCCAGCCGAGGGACAGGGGTTAACACCGGGGAGCTGTTTTTT; size: many; D: TRBD1; V: TRBV28; J: TRBJ2-2
CDR3: CASRPFGGSHEQYF; DNA: TGTGCCAGCAGACCATTTGGGGGTTCCCACGAGCAGTACTTC; size: many; D: .; V: TRBV28; J: TRBJ2-7
CDR3: CASSVATNAGELFF; DNA: TGTGCCAGCAGCGTAGCCACGAACGCCGGGGAGCTGTTTTTT; size: .; D: .; V: TRBV3-1; J: TRBJ2-2
CDR3: CASRRLAGSSYNEQFF; DNA: TGTGCCAGCAGACGACTAGCGGGCAGCTCCTACAATGAGCAGTTCTTC; size: many; D: TRBD2; V: TRBV28; J: TRBJ2-1
CDR3: CASSFVGESEQFF; DNA: TGTGCCAGCAGTTTCGTTGGTGAAAGTGAGCAGTTCTTC; size: many; D: .; V: TRBV28; J: TRBJ2-1